One TCR beta chain is described in this entry. The antigen remains undetermined. The sample comes from a study of a mutant IDH1 vaccine in newly diagnosed glioma. Study-wide background: Earlier therapy was either radiotherapy, temozolomide, or both, and most got both.

As to time point: week 23, last vaccination. Each vaccine dose was 300 ug of mutant IDH1 20-mer peptide, with topical imiquimod. Measured with immunoSEQ multiplex PCR; TCRdb has only the in-frame clones, and not every one. The table includes under 50,000 clones, 80% to 95% detected once. Looked up from germline, CDR1 is GTSNPN and CDR2 is SVGIG (reference sequence). The CDR3 is 11 amino acids. The clonotype was recovered from a man aged 45 to 65 with glioma. The sequencing here drew on PBMCs, taken from a glioma patient whose treatment included an IDH1 peptide vaccine. The J gene is TRBJ2-5, the V gene TRBV30; D unclear. The DNA end lines up better with TRBJ2-7; the J call may be wrong. The CDR3 loop is CAWRTGYEQYF. CDR3 DNA sequence: TGTGCCTGGAGGACTGGCTACGAGCAGTACTTC.